The 22 T cell receptor beta chains below were found in one sample sequenced in a study of T cells in Graves' hyperthyroidism and ophthalmopathy (dated by TCRdb to the late 2010s). Libraries were built with multiplex PCR. Sequencer: Illumina HiSeq 2000. Amplification of TCR beta CDR3 regions was carried out from RNA transcripts. For the first round of RT-PCR on the TCR CDR3, the HTBI primer set was used together with the Qiagen OneStep RT-PCR kit. Through fastp at Q25 and MiXCR, TCRdb rebuilt clones from the public reads, retaining in-frame beta chains. Entries that share a CDR3 protein sequence are merged under the most common genes and DNA. The sample includes fewer than 700,000 distinct CDR3 sequences, with approximately 17% observed a single time. The ten largest clones capture approximately 16% of the sample. Specimen: blood. These receptors came from a young woman with Graves' ophthalmopathy.

This clonotype was seen at least ten times. The DNA for the CDR3 is TGTGCCATCAGTGAGTCTGTCTCTTACCAAGAGACCCAGTACTTC. Amino acid sequence: CAISESVSYQETQYF. The chain carries TRBV10-3 and TRBJ2-5, with D hard to call. V dropped 0 bases and J dropped 0 bases, with 8 bases sitting between them. The CDR3 extends over 15 amino acids. Germline V gene lookup returns CDR1 ENHRY and CDR2 SYGVKD.

This clonotype has ten or more counts. The chain recombines TRBV7-2 with TRBJ2-3; D perhaps matches TRBD1 (6 bases). The CDR3 contains 13 residues. The germline gives CDR1 SGHTA, CDR2 FQGNSA. The germline V and J ends were trimmed by 5 bases and 5 bases, with 11 bases remaining between them. The CDR3 DNA is TGTGCCAGCAGCGAAACAGGGATAGATACGCAGTATTTT. Protein sequence: CASSETGIDTQYF.

The chain has TRBV7-9 and TRBJ1-4; 8 bases map to TRBD1. CDR3 size: 14 residues. Looked up from germline, CDR1 is SEHNR and CDR2 is FQNEAQ (reference sequence). V shed 6 bases and J 8 bases; nucleotides not matched to a gene: 8. The CDR3 nucleotides are TGTGCCAGCAGTTCAGGGGGCGCGGACGAAAAACTGTTTTTT. The encoded protein is CASSSGGADEKLFF.

This clonotype was seen a handful of times. The V gene is TRBV20-1, the J gene TRBJ2-7; 8 bases map to TRBD2. V lost 5 bases, J lost 3 bases, and 9 bases stayed unmatched. Germline lookup yields CDR1 DFQATT and CDR2 SNEGSKA (reference sequence). The CDR3 has 14 residues. CDR3 sequence: CSAVVAGGFYEQYF. CDR3 coding DNA: TGCAGTGCTGTTGTGGCGGGAGGCTTCTACGAGCAGTACTTC.

This clonotype was counted between two and nine times. V and J are TRBV6-1 and TRBJ2-3; D remains ambiguous. Trimming removed 3 bases from V and 2 bases from J, with 9 bases in between. This CDR3 has 14 amino acids. Germline V lookup: CDR1 MNHNS, CDR2 SASEGT. Written as DNA, the CDR3 is TGTGCCAGCAGTGATGGCACCTACACAGATACGCAGTATTTT. This gives the protein CASSDGTYTDTQYF.

The CDR3 is CASTPTGPTDTQYF. The CDR3 bases are TGTGCCAGCACCCCAACGGGGCCAACAGATACGCAGTATTTT. The gene calls are TRBV28 and TRBJ2-3, with D perhaps being TRBD1 or TRBD2 (5 bases each). The CDR3 is 14 amino acids. The germline V gene has CDR1 MDHEN and CDR2 SYDVKM. Trimming removed 7 bases at V and 3 bases at J, with 14 bases between. The full variable domain, rest sourced from reference TRBV28 and TRBJ2-3, is DVKVTQSSRYLVKRTGEKVFLECVQDMDHENMFWYRQDPGLGLRLIYFSYDVKMKEKGDIPEGYSVSREKKERFSLILESASTNQTSMYLCASTPTGPTDTQYFGPGTRLTVL.

The CDR3 nucleotides are TGCGCCAGCAGCCAAGATCTAGCAGGGGTAGGCTACACCTTC. Translation: CASSQDLAGVGYTF. This chain uses TRBV4-3 with TRBJ1-2; D may be TRBD1 (6 bases). The CDR3 covers 14 residues. The germline V gene has CDR1 LGHNA and CDR2 YSLEER. The V end lost 0 bases, the J end lost 8 bases, and 13 bases lay between the germline ends.

Turning to this clonotype: A much larger clone differs by one base, so this may be a read error. Since no conserved phenylalanine or tryptophan closes the CDR3, a read error is the likely cause. The chain is built from TRBV6-2 or TRBV6-3 and TRBJ2-7; the D gene is possibly TRBD1 (6 bases). Trimming pared 0 bases from V and 0 bases from J, leaving 12 bases between. The CDR3 consists of 16 residues. From germline, CDR1 is MNHEY and CDR2 SVGEGT. CDR3: CASSYSLDSPSYEQYL. The CDR3 DNA reads as TGTGCCAGCAGTTACTCGTTGGACAGTCCCTCCTACGAGCAGTACCTC.

As for this clonotype: This clone may be a read error of a much larger clone one base away. The rearrangement links TRBV7-3 to TRBJ2-2; D is perhaps TRBD2 (6 bases). CDR3 size: 17 residues. Trimming stripped 0 bases from V and 4 bases from J, with 15 bases between. Germline CDR1 reads SGHTA; CDR2 reads FQGTGA. The DNA for the CDR3 is TGTGCCAGCAGCTTAACGCCCACTACCGGGAGCACCGGGGAGCTGTTTTTT. Encoded protein: CASSLTPTTGSTGELFF.

The table lists this clonotype with many counts. This chain uses TRBV6-5 with TRBJ2-1, with TRBD1 matching over 8 bases. In germline, CDR1 is MNHEY, CDR2 SVGAGI. V shed 2 bases and J 7 bases; nucleotides not matched to a gene: 10. The CDR3 loop spans 16 amino acids. Here the CDR3 reads CASSYSRTGSTNEQFF. The CDR3 nucleotides read TGTGCCAGCAGTTACAGTAGGACAGGGTCTACAAATGAGCAGTTCTTC.

This clonotype turned up a few times. J is TRBJ2-4 and V is TRBV27, with TRBD1 as a possible D gene (7 bases). Trimming pared 4 bases from V and 0 bases from J, leaving 13 bases between. The CDR3 consists of 16 residues. Looked up from germline, CDR1 is MNHEY and CDR2 is SMNVEV (reference sequence). CDR3 amino acids: CASSYGGGSAKNIQYF. CDR3 nucleotides: TGTGCCAGCAGTTATGGAGGGGGCTCAGCCAAAAACATTCAGTACTTC.

This clonotype was recorded at least ten times. The gene calls are TRBV7-3 and TRBJ2-7; 13 bases are a match to TRBD2. Losses at the gene ends were 0 bases for V and 2 bases for J; bases not matched to a gene: 4. Looked up from germline, CDR1 is SGHTA and CDR2 is FQGTGA. The CDR3 spans 17 residues. The CDR3 region has the DNA TGTGCCAGCAGCTTAACTCCCGGGACTAGCGGGGCCTACGAGCAGTACTTC. The encoded protein is CASSLTPGTSGAYEQYF. Full variable domain (outside the CDR3, taken from reference TRBV7-3 and TRBJ2-7): GAGVSQTPSNKVTEKGKYVELRCDPISGHTALYWYRQSLGQGPEFLIYFQGTGAADDSGLPNDRFFAVRPEGSVSTLKIQRTERGDSAVYLCASSLTPGTSGAYEQYFGPGTRLTVT.

This clonotype was counted many times. J is TRBJ2-3 and V is TRBV29-1; 13 bases map to TRBD2. This CDR3 has 14 amino acids. V gave up 7 bases and J gave up 2 bases; unmatched junction bases: 3. CDR1 SQVTM and CDR2 ANQGSEA come from the germline V gene. The CDR3 here is CSAGLAGITDTQYF. The CDR3 region has the DNA TGCAGCGCGGGACTAGCGGGGATCACAGATACGCAGTATTTT.

The chain carries TRBV6-2 or TRBV6-3 and TRBJ1-2; D might be TRBD1 (5 bases). The ends were cut back, 0 bases at V and 3 bases at J, with 14 bases in the middle. The germline gives CDR1 MNHEY, CDR2 SVGEGT. This CDR3 spans 16 amino acids. In DNA, the CDR3 is TGTGCCAGCAGTTACTCCAGGAGGGGCAGGGACTATGGCTACACCTTC. As protein: CASSYSRRGRDYGYTF.

The CDR3 bases are TGCAGCGTTGAGGGGTTAGCCGGCTACACCTTC. Its protein is CSVEGLAGYTF. This sequence joins TRBV29-1 and TRBJ1-2; D gene unclear. With 3 bases removed from V and 8 bases from J, the gap between germline ends came to 10 bases. Germline V gene lookup returns CDR1 SQVTM and CDR2 ANQGSEA. The CDR3 is 11 amino acids.

This rearrangement joins TRBV5-1 to TRBJ2-1, with 10 positions matching TRBD2. The CDR3 has 16 amino acids. CDR1 SGHRS and CDR2 YFSETQ come from the germline V gene. With V trimmed by 0 bases and J by 9 bases, 9 bases remained unmatched. CDR3 in amino acids: CASSLASGRVIGEQFF. In nucleotides, the CDR3 is TGCGCCAGCAGCTTGGCCAGCGGGAGGGTAATAGGTGAGCAGTTCTTC.

This clonotype was counted only a few times. The chain recombines TRBV29-1 with TRBJ1-4; weak D call: TRBD1 (5 bases). This CDR3 comprises 13 residues. V dropped 2 bases and J dropped 8 bases, with 12 bases sitting between them. CDR1 SQVTM and CDR2 ANQGSEA come from the germline V gene. CDR3 nucleotide sequence: TGCAGCGTTGAATTCACGGGGCGAGAAAAACTGTTTTTT. This translates into CSVEFTGREKLFF.

This clonotype was picked up many times. The chain carries TRBV28 and TRBJ1-1, with D unresolved. Germline V gene lookup returns CDR1 MDHEN and CDR2 SYDVKM. The ends were cut back, 7 bases at V and 11 bases at J, with 20 bases in the middle. This CDR3 has 13 residues. CDR3 residues: CASTSREPEQAFF. The CDR3 DNA sequence: TGTGCCAGCACCTCAAGGGAGCCGGAGCAGGCTTTCTTT.

This clonotype was picked up many times. This chain uses TRBV28 with TRBJ2-3, with 9 bases fitting TRBD2. The ends lost 6 bases at V and 3 bases at J; junction bases unmatched: 10. CDR1 and CDR2 (germline): MDHEN, SYDVKM. The CDR3 consists of 16 residues. The CDR3 protein is CASSPASGKRTDTQYF. CDR3 coding DNA: TGTGCCAGCAGCCCTGCTAGCGGGAAAAGAACAGATACGCAGTATTTT.

V is TRBV15 and J is TRBJ2-1, with D possibly matching TRBD1 (5 bases). The germline V gene encodes CDR1 LNHNV and CDR2 YYDKDF (reference sequence). The CDR3 loop spans 16 amino acids. V was cut by 5 bases and J by 6 bases, with 20 bases left in between. CDR3 sequence: CATSLGPSLAGNEQFF. CDR3 DNA sequence: TGTGCCACCAGCCTGGGGCCGTCATTGGCTGGCAATGAGCAGTTCTTC.

This clonotype was recorded at least ten times. The V call is TRBV20-1, the J call TRBJ1-2, with D possibly matching TRBD1 (6 bases). With 0 bases removed from V and 8 bases from J, the gap between germline ends came to 7 bases. Per germline, CDR1 DFQATT and CDR2 SNEGSKA (reference sequence). This CDR3 comprises 11 residues. The DNA of the CDR3 is TGCAGTGCTAGAGATGGGGGCGGCTACACCTTC. This encodes CSARDGGGYTF.

This clonotype was recorded many times. V gene TRBV6-2 or TRBV6-3 combines with J gene TRBJ2-3, with D unclear. Germline CDR1 MNHEY, CDR2 SVGEGT. The CDR3 has 12 residues. V lost 8 bases and J 3 bases, leaving 9 bases between the germline ends. The CDR3, as DNA: TGTGCCAGCCGCCCGCGTACAGATACGCAGTATTTT. Translated: CASRPRTDTQYF.